The following is a T cell receptor beta chain sequence with its context. Its target is not known. A much larger clone is a single base away; this may be a read error. In each sample, at least 6 million PBMCs were isolated. Per sample, no less than 5.5 micrograms of total RNA were extracted. The CDR3 extends over 15 amino acids. The V gene's germline CDR1 is SGHDN and CDR2 FVKESK. The V and J ends lost 5 bases and 11 bases respectively, with 24 bases between them. The data stem from a study of blood T cells in healthy people across ages. The study, taken as a whole, reports: In the absence of known donor CMV status, changes in expanded clonotypes were possibly confounded.

Together with a sample-barcoded 5' primer, a J-beta primer mix was included in a second PCR lasting about 6 to 11 cycles. TCRdb called the 5' RACE reads again in MiXCR, with one record for every CDR3 protein. The repertoire holds about 1.1 million distinct CDR3 sequences, with 35% to 40% as singletons. Sequenced: blood. The V gene is TRBV14, the J gene TRBJ2-5; the D call may be TRBD1 or TRBD2 (5 bases each). The sequence was obtained from a man aged 18 to 29 in good health. CDR3 protein: CASSTIRDLVNEQYF. The CDR3 coding sequence is TGTGCCAGCAGCACCATCCGGGACCTTGTAAATGAGCAGTACTTC.